The 17 T cell receptor beta chains reported below all come from one sample, sequenced in a study of CD8 T cells in Susac syndrome. cDNA came from approximately 0.5 to 1 ug RNA primed by random hexamers. Each CDR3 protein is one row after TCRdb ran MiXCR on the immunoSEQ multiplex PCR reads. The top ten hold about 0.16% of the sample, which has about 180,000 distinct CDR3 sequences, approximately 95% seen once. The specimen sequenced was CD8+ T cells from PBMCs. These receptors were collected from a human donor with multiple sclerosis.

This clonotype has only one observation. The V gene is TRBV9, the J gene TRBJ1-2; 8 bases line up with TRBD1. The junction had 9 bases not matched to a gene; V was cut back by 4 bases and J by 4 bases. Per the germline V gene, CDR1 is SGDLS and CDR2 is YYNGEE. This CDR3 has 15 amino acids. CDR3 DNA: TGTGCCAGCAGCTCTGGACAGGGTATTGCCTATGGCTACACCTTC. The encoded protein is CASSSGQGIAYGYTF.

The V call is TRBV11-2, the J call TRBJ2-2; TRBD1 matches at 10 bases. V gave up 5 bases and J gave up 6 bases; unmatched junction bases: 9. CDR1 is SGHAT and CDR2 is FQNNGV in the germline V gene. This CDR3 is 16 amino acids long. DNA of the CDR3: TGTGCCAGCAGCCCGACAGGGGGCTGGGGATCCGGGGAGCTGTTTTTT. It yields the protein CASSPTGGWGSGELFF.

The V call is TRBV9, the J call TRBJ2-1; TRBD2 matches 8 bases. Trimming at V came to 4 bases and at J to 9 bases, leaving 18 bases not matched to a gene. This CDR3 contains 17 residues. The germline gives CDR1 SGDLS, CDR2 YYNGEE. CDR3 nucleotides: TGTGCCAGCAGCACCCCTACCGGGGGGGCCCTGTTGGGTGAGCAGTTCTTC. Translation gives CASSTPTGGALLGEQFF.

CDR3 region: CASSQGADYEQYF. CDR3 coding DNA: TGTGCCAGCAGCCAAGGAGCGGATTACGAGCAGTACTTC. This chain connects TRBV3-1 to TRBJ2-7, with D perhaps TRBD2 (5 bases). Trimming shortened V by 1 base and J by 4 bases, and 8 bases separated the two germline ends. There are 13 residues in the CDR3. Germline V CDR1 and CDR2: LGHDT, YNNKEL (reference sequence).

The chain has TRBV15 and TRBJ1-1; D gene unclear. Germline-derived CDR1 and CDR2 are LNHNV and YYDKDF (reference sequence). This CDR3 region has 12 residues. Trimming pared 3 bases from V and 1 base from J, leaving 3 bases between. The CDR3 spells CATSRWNTEAFF. CDR3 coding DNA: TGTGCCACCAGCAGGTGGAACACTGAAGCTTTCTTT.

This clonotype has only one observation. The rearrangement links TRBV6-5 to TRBJ2-1; D possibly corresponds to TRBD1 (6 bases). Trimming pared 7 bases from V and 2 bases from J, leaving 12 bases between. Germline V lookup: CDR1 MNHEY, CDR2 SVGAGI. The CDR3 is 14 amino acids. CDR3: CASNPQGTYNEQFF. CDR3 nucleotides: TGTGCCAGCAATCCCCAGGGGACCTACAATGAGCAGTTCTTC.

The chain is built from TRBV20-1 and TRBJ2-3; possible D gene TRBD1, 6 bases. Germline CDR1 and CDR2: DFQATT and SNEGSKA (reference sequence). Between the trimmed V and J ends, which lost 6 bases and 2 bases, there was a span of 24 bases. This CDR3 region has 17 residues. CDR3 residues: CSATQTYGDNPTDTQYF. CDR3 bases: TGCAGTGCGACCCAGACCTACGGGGACAATCCCACAGATACGCAGTATTTT.

The chain has TRBV5-1 and TRBJ2-7, with D perhaps TRBD2 (6 bases). The CDR3 is 14 residues long. The V end lost 6 bases, the J end lost 0 bases, and 13 bases lay between the germline ends. The V gene's germline CDR1 is SGHRS and CDR2 YFSETQ. The CDR3 region has the DNA TGCGCCAGCAATCAGGAGGGCAGCTCCTACGAGCAGTACTTC. Translation: CASNQEGSSYEQYF.

In its sample, this clonotype was seen once. The CDR3 loop reads CASSPRPLGDTQYF. The CDR3 DNA reads as TGTGCCAGCAGCCCTCGTCCCCTCGGCGATACGCAGTATTTT. The chain couples TRBV11-2 to TRBJ2-3; D gene ambiguous. The germline V gene encodes CDR1 SGHAT and CDR2 FQNNGV. Trimming took off 5 bases at V and 6 bases at J, with 15 bases between the two ends. The CDR3 sequence is 14 residues long.

The chain couples TRBV29-1 to TRBJ2-3; the D gene could be TRBD1 or TRBD2 (6 bases each). The V end lost 8 bases, the J end lost 4 bases, and 25 bases lay between the germline ends. Germline V gene data show CDR1 as SQVTM and CDR2 as ANQGSEA. This CDR3 is built from 16 residues. CDR3 DNA sequence: TGCAGCTCCATGGGGGGACATACCAGGGGCCCAGATACGCAGTATTTT. It encodes CSSMGGHTRGPDTQYF.

The rearrangement uses TRBV4-1 and TRBJ2-7, with D unresolved. This CDR3 is 14 amino acids long. Trimming removed 3 bases from V and 6 bases from J, with 15 bases in between. The germline V gene has CDR1 MGHRA and CDR2 YSYEKL. CDR3 in amino acids: CASSQPGTTLEQYF. The CDR3 DNA is TGCGCCAGCAGCCAGCCCGGCACGACCCTCGAGCAGTACTTC.

This chain connects TRBV4-1 to TRBJ2-1, with a weak D call TRBD2 (6 bases). The CDR3 consists of 16 residues. Deletions cut 2 bases from V and 10 bases from J, with 21 bases between. Germline assignment: CDR1 MGHRA and CDR2 YSYEKL. The DNA of the CDR3 is TGCGCCAGCAGCCAACTTGCCAAGGTAGCGGTGGAAGAGCAGTTCTTC. This gives the protein CASSQLAKVAVEEQFF.

The rearrangement uses TRBV6-1 and TRBJ2-7; 8 bases align to TRBD1. The CDR3 has 14 amino acids. Looked up from germline, CDR1 is MNHNS and CDR2 is SASEGT. V lost 3 bases, J lost 3 bases, and 4 bases stayed unmatched. CDR3: CASSDGTGFYEQYF. The CDR3 coding sequence is TGTGCCAGCAGTGATGGGACAGGCTTCTACGAGCAGTACTTC.

The J gene is TRBJ2-7, the V gene TRBV6-6; 8 positions agree with TRBD2. Trimming removed 0 bases from V and 2 bases from J; junction bases left unmatched: 6. This CDR3 is built from 16 residues. Germline V gene sequence: CDR1 MNHNY, CDR2 SVGAGI (reference sequence). In nucleotides, the CDR3 is TGTGCCAGCAGTTACTCGGCCCAGCGGGGGCCCTACGAGCAGTACTTC. Its translation: CASSYSAQRGPYEQYF.

The chain recombines TRBV28 with TRBJ1-2; a weak D match, TRBD1 (5 bases). CDR3 size: 12 residues. CDR1 is MDHEN and CDR2 is SYDVKM in the germline V gene. Deletions cut 5 bases from V and 6 bases from J, with 10 bases between. The CDR3 DNA follows: TGTGCCAGCAGTCCAATGACAGATGGCTACACCTTC. Protein: CASSPMTDGYTF.

This chain links TRBV7-2 with TRBJ2-7, with 7 bases that match TRBD1. Germline values: CDR1 SGHTA, CDR2 FQGNSA. The ends lost 3 bases at V and 2 bases at J; junction bases unmatched: 7. This CDR3 has 15 amino acids. The CDR3 region has the DNA TGTGCCAGCAGCTTCCGGACAGGAAAAACCTACGAGCAGTACTTC. Protein: CASSFRTGKTYEQYF.

J is TRBJ1-1 and V is TRBV27, with a weak D call TRBD1 (6 bases). Trimming shortened V by 2 bases and J by 1 base, and 11 bases separated the two germline ends. CDR1 is MNHEY, CDR2 SMNVEV, per germline (reference sequence). This CDR3 has 15 residues. DNA of the CDR3: TGTGCCAGCAGTTTAGGGGCAGGGGCGAACACTGAAGCTTTCTTT. Its translation is CASSLGAGANTEAFF.